This TCR beta chain was recovered during a study of T cell responses to AZD1222 COVID-19 vaccine. Germline V gives CDR1 SGHNT, CDR2 YYREEE (reference sequence). The CDR3 is 13 amino acids. Trimming shortened V by 4 bases and J by 8 bases, and 15 bases separated the two germline ends. Broader study findings: Among those given AZD1222, only five or six were seropositive at baseline. Distributed over spike, vaccine-associated CD4 TCRs predominated at 160-218 and 743-854.

The assay was immunoSEQ multiplex PCR, and TCRdb's table has in-frame clones only and misses some. The sample records around 130,000 clones, about 89% being singletons. In the case of this clone: Its antigen is unknown.

The chain carries TRBV5-4 and TRBJ1-2; D remains unclear. The receptor was isolated from an adult in good health. Sequencing was performed on peripheral blood, taken on day 0 of AZD1222 vaccination. The CDR3 region has the DNA TGTGCCAGCAGCCTTAGCTTGCGGGGAGGCTACACCTTC. Protein sequence: CASSLSLRGGYTF.